This TCR beta chain was retrieved from a study of blood T cell repertoires in COVID-19. As for the study in general: The United States, Italy and Spain provided the acute and convalescent COVID-19 samples.

TCRdb's copy holds only in-frame clones and misses some; the assay was immunoSEQ multiplex PCR. The table records hundreds of thousands of clones, approximately 85% of them present only once. This TCR derives from a human donor in a cohort sampled during active COVID-19. The specimen sequenced was peripheral blood.

The CDR3 nucleotides read TGTGCCAGCAGCAATCAGATCACTGAAGCTTTCTTT. It specifies CASSNQITEAFF. The rearrangement uses TRBV12-3 or TRBV12-4 and TRBJ1-1, with no clear D. V gave up 6 bases and J gave up 4 bases, with 9 bases separating them. The CDR3 covers 12 residues.